This TCR beta chain originates from a study of blood T cell repertoires in COVID-19. Data came from immunoSEQ multiplex PCR; TCRdb stores just in-frame clones and leaves some out. The sample contains 200,000 to 250,000 clones, around nine tenths of which appear only once. Enrollees, roughly 18 to 90 years old, lived in 24 US areas. The TCR sequence derives from a woman younger than 45 who had been exposed to COVID-19. Specimen: PBMCs or T cells enriched from blood (not recorded which).

This CDR3 is CASSRGTSTDTQYF. CDR3 nucleotide sequence: TGTGCCAGCAGCCGAGGGACTTCCACAGATACGCAGTATTTT. The gene calls are TRBV3-1 (or the pseudogene TRBV3-2) and TRBJ2-3; perhaps TRBD2 as D (6 bases). The CDR3 length is 14 residues. Trimming took 4 bases from V and 2 from J, leaving 10 bases between them. The germline V gene encodes CDR1 LGHDT and CDR2 YNNKEL (reference sequence).